This T cell receptor beta chain is drawn from a study of T cell changes during pregnancy in multiple sclerosis. Sequencing was performed with immunoSEQ multiplex PCR; in TCRdb, only in-frame clones are kept and a portion is missing. The data contain some 25,000 clones, 88% of them singletons. Trimming took off 5 bases at V and 5 bases at J, with 12 bases between the two ends. Germline CDR1 MNHNY, CDR2 SVGAGI (reference sequence). The CDR3 runs to 13 residues. The material sequenced was CD4+ T cells from peripheral blood mononuclear cells, taken in the first trimester of pregnancy. This receptor was obtained from a female donor in good health, enrolled as a control in a pregnancy study. The chain recombines TRBV6-6 with TRBJ1-1; no clear D. For the CDR3, the DNA is TGTGCCAGCAGTCTGCCTCGGGAGACTGAAGCTTTCTTT. Protein: CASSLPRETEAFF.